These 23 T cell receptor beta chains originate from one sample sequenced in a study of cytomegalovirus exposure and HLA in healthy donors. The PCR was carried out with 60 Vbeta primers and 13 Jbeta primers. Here immunoSEQ multiplex PCR was the method, and the copy in TCRdb shows in-frame clones only, minus some. The sample totals about 55,000 clones. Specimen: PBMCs. The receptors originated from a woman aged 60-75 years in good health and CMV-seropositive.

This chain links TRBV6-6 with TRBJ2-7; no reliable D call. CDR3 size: 14 residues. V lost 8 bases, J lost 1 base, and 15 bases lay in between. Germline assignment: CDR1 MNHNY and CDR2 SVGAGI (reference sequence). CDR3 loop: CASRTSAVSYEQYF. The CDR3 DNA reads TGTGCCAGCCGAACTTCGGCGGTATCCTACGAGCAGTACTTC.

This chain joins TRBV13 and TRBJ2-7, with 7 bases identical to TRBD2. This CDR3 contains 13 residues. J was trimmed by 6 bases and V by 4 bases; bases with no gene match: 6. The germline V gene has CDR1 PRHDT and CDR2 FYEKMQ (reference sequence). CDR3 sequence: CASSSTSSVEQYF. CDR3 bases: TGTGCCAGCAGCTCGACTAGCTCCGTCGAGCAGTACTTC. Full variable domain (missing parts from reference TRBV13 and TRBJ2-7): AAGVIQSPRHLIKEKRETATLKCYPIPRHDTVYWYQQGPGQDPQFLISFYEKMQSDKGSIPDRFSAQQFSDYHSELNMSSLELGDSALYFCASSSTSSVEQYFGPGTRLTVT.

The chain employs TRBV5-6 and TRBJ1-3; D not certain. The V and J ends lost 1 base and 4 bases respectively, with 3 bases between them. This CDR3 region has 12 residues. Germline CDR1 is SGHDT and CDR2 is YYEEEE. In DNA form, the CDR3 reads TGTGCCAGCAGCTTGCTGGGAAACACCATATATTTT. Translation gives CASSLLGNTIYF.

The chain employs TRBV29-1 and TRBJ2-3; TRBD1 aligns across 8 bases. The ends lost 3 bases at V and 5 bases at J; junction bases unmatched: 7. The germline CDR1 and CDR2 sequences are SQVTM and ANQGSEA. This CDR3 is built from 14 residues. The CDR3 region is CSVEGGQGVDTQYF. The CDR3 nucleotides read TGCAGCGTTGAGGGTGGACAGGGTGTAGATACGCAGTATTTT.

The J gene is TRBJ2-7, the V gene TRBV18, with TRBD1 matching 9 bases. CDR1 and CDR2 (germline): KGHSH, LQKENI. Losses at the gene ends were 5 bases for V and 3 bases for J; bases not matched to a gene: 5. The CDR3 extends over 14 amino acids. The CDR3: CASSAGTGRYEQYF. The CDR3 bases are TGTGCCAGCTCAGCCGGGACAGGGCGCTACGAGCAGTACTTC.

The V and J genes are TRBV7-9 and TRBJ1-4; D is unclear. The germline V gene has CDR1 SEHNR and CDR2 FQNEAQ (reference sequence). Trimming pared 5 bases from V and 7 bases from J, leaving 14 bases between. The CDR3 is made up of 14 amino acids. CDR3 bases: TGTGCCAGCAGCGAGAACGGGGTGATTGAAAAACTGTTTTTT. It yields the protein CASSENGVIEKLFF.

This chain connects TRBV2 to TRBJ2-7; 7 bases fit TRBD1. The ends lost 6 bases at V and 0 bases at J; junction bases unmatched: 5. The CDR3 has 14 amino acids. Germline CDR1 reads SNHLY; CDR2 reads FYNNEI. This chain's CDR3 is CASSEDRTSYEQYF. The DNA of the CDR3 is TGTGCCAGCAGCGAGGACAGGACCTCCTACGAGCAGTACTTC.

The chain uses TRBV7-9 and TRBJ2-4; D perhaps matches TRBD1 (5 bases). The V end lost 7 bases, the J end lost 6 bases, and 10 bases lay between the germline ends. Germline CDR1 and CDR2: SEHNR and FQNEAQ (reference sequence). The CDR3 has 12 amino acids. The CDR3 here is CASTQGLNIQYF. The DNA of the CDR3 is TGTGCCAGCACTCAGGGTTTAAACATTCAGTACTTC. Looking up the rest from reference TRBV7-9 and TRBJ2-4 gives the full variable domain: DTGVSQNPRHKITKRGQNVTFRCDPISEHNRLYWYRQTLGQGPEFLTYFQNEAQLEKSRLLSDRFSAERPKGSFSTLEIQRTEQGDSAMYLCASTQGLNIQYFGAGTRLSVL.

This chain joins TRBV5-4 and TRBJ1-2, with 7 bases that match TRBD1. Germline CDR1 is SGHNT and CDR2 is YYREEE (reference sequence). CDR3 length equals 16 residues. The V gene end was trimmed by 0 bases and the J gene end by 1 base; junction bases not matched to a gene: 6. CDR3 amino acids: CASSLVSRGNNYGYTF. The CDR3, as DNA: TGTGCCAGCAGCTTGGTTTCCAGGGGGAATAACTATGGCTACACCTTC.

V is TRBV7-9 and J is TRBJ2-5, with D tentatively TRBD2 (6 bases). This CDR3 region has 16 residues. The V end lost 4 bases, the J end lost 4 bases, and 19 bases lay between the germline ends. The germline gives CDR1 SEHNR, CDR2 FQNEAQ (reference sequence). CDR3 sequence reads: CASSSLIGGMGETQYF. Written as DNA, the CDR3 is TGTGCCAGCAGCTCCCTCATCGGAGGGATGGGAGAGACCCAGTACTTC. Supplemented by reference TRBV7-9 and TRBJ2-5, the full variable domain reads DTGVSQNPRHKITKRGQNVTFRCDPISEHNRLYWYRQTLGQGPEFLTYFQNEAQLEKSRLLSDRFSAERPKGSFSTLEIQRTEQGDSAMYLCASSSLIGGMGETQYFGPGTRLLVL.

The CDR3 spells CASSLTGTNIQYF. CDR3 sequence (DNA): TGTGCCAGCAGTTTAACAGGGACAAACATTCAGTACTTC. This sequence joins TRBV27 and TRBJ2-4; a possible D gene is TRBD1 (6 bases). Trimming took off 2 bases at V and 6 bases at J, with 8 bases between the two ends. The CDR3 spans 13 residues. The V gene's germline CDR1 is MNHEY and CDR2 SMNVEV (reference sequence).

This chain joins TRBV13 and TRBJ2-3; tentative D call: TRBD2 (5 bases). The V gene's germline CDR1 is PRHDT and CDR2 FYEKMQ (reference sequence). V gave up 5 bases and J gave up 0 bases, with 24 bases separating them. The CDR3 length is 19 residues. The CDR3 DNA reads TGTGCCAGCAGCCCGGGTTTGGCGGACTTATTCCTAAGCACAGATACGCAGTATTTT. Translating it yields CASSPGLADLFLSTDTQYF.

The gene calls are TRBV6-5 and TRBJ1-5, with D perhaps matching TRBD1 (5 bases). Germline V gene sequence: CDR1 MNHEY, CDR2 SVGAGI. There are 15 residues in the CDR3. The V end was cut by 6 bases, the J end by 2 bases, with 14 bases between. CDR3 protein: CASRKGGGGNQPQHF. The DNA for the CDR3 is TGTGCCAGCAGAAAAGGCGGGGGAGGCAATCAGCCCCAGCATTTT.

This chain uses TRBV6-5 with TRBJ2-7; 7 bases line up with TRBD1. With 6 bases clipped from V and 0 bases from J, the junction kept 8 bases outside the gene matches. This CDR3 comprises 15 residues. CDR1 is MNHEY, CDR2 SVGAGI, per germline. The chain's CDR3 is CASRTIQGISYEQYF. The CDR3 bases are TGTGCCAGCAGGACGATACAGGGGATCTCCTACGAGCAGTACTTC.

A word on this clone: A read error may account for a junction end that differs from germline. This chain joins TRBV19 and TRBJ1-5; 7 bases align to TRBD1. CDR1 LNHDA and CDR2 SQIVND come from the germline V gene (reference sequence). CDR3 length equals 17 residues. The CDR3 reads CASSTSPGTAGNQHQHF. The CDR3 nucleotides read TGTGCCAGTAGTACCAGTCCCGGGACAGCGGGCAATCAGCACCAGCATTTT. The complete variable domain, with remaining parts taken from reference TRBV19 and TRBJ1-5, reads DGGITQSPKYLFRKEGQNVTLSCEQNLNHDAMYWYRQDPGQGLRLIYYSQIVNDFQKGDIAEGYSVSREKKESFPLTVTSAQKNPTAFYLCASSTSPGTAGNQHQHFGDGTRLSIL.

V gene TRBV7-9 combines with J gene TRBJ2-7, with D tentatively TRBD2 (7 bases). The CDR3 runs to 14 residues. The germline gives CDR1 SEHNR, CDR2 FQNEAQ (reference sequence). V was clipped by 5 bases and J by 6 bases, with 17 bases between them. CDR3 bases: TGTGCCAGCAGCCCAACGGGGGGCGGAGGCGAGCAGTACTTC. Its protein product is CASSPTGGGGEQYF.

This rearrangement joins TRBV7-8 to TRBJ1-5; D remains ambiguous. The CDR3 is 16 amino acids. V was clipped by 7 bases and J by 1 base, with 17 bases between them. CDR1 and CDR2 from the germline V gene are SGHVS and FQNEAQ. Here the CDR3 DNA reads TGTGCCAGCACCCTGGGCGAGCTAAGGAGCAATCAGCCCCAGCATTTT. As protein: CASTLGELRSNQPQHF.

The chain joins TRBV6-1 to TRBJ1-1; unclear D gene. The CDR3 is 12 amino acids. Germline lookup yields CDR1 MNHNS and CDR2 SASEGT. Trimming left V 8 bases short and J 1 base short, with 8 bases between. The CDR3, as DNA: TGTGCCAGCCCTCCCCCGAACACTGAAGCTTTCTTT. Amino acids: CASPPPNTEAFF.

The V call is TRBV18, the J call TRBJ1-1; D is undetermined. CDR1 and CDR2 (germline): KGHSH, LQKENI. The germline V and J ends were trimmed by 5 bases and 1 base, with 11 bases remaining between them. The CDR3 has 14 amino acids. CDR3 DNA sequence: TGTGCCAGCTCATACGGACTGACGAACACTGAAGCTTTCTTT. Translating gives CASSYGLTNTEAFF.

This chain connects TRBV6-1 to TRBJ2-7, with D possibly being TRBD1 (6 bases). The CDR3 spans 15 residues. V gave up 6 bases and J gave up 1 base, with 16 bases separating them. Germline CDR1 and CDR2: MNHNS and SASEGT. DNA for the CDR3: TGTGCCAGCAGCCCCCGGGGACACACTTCCTACGAGCAGTACTTC. It specifies CASSPRGHTSYEQYF.

The chain is built from TRBV5-6 and TRBJ1-1; D gene ambiguous. Germline CDR1 reads SGHDT; CDR2 reads YYEEEE. Trimming removed 4 bases from V and 0 bases from J, with 13 bases in between. This CDR3 has 15 amino acids. The CDR3 loop reads CASSPDGGLNTEAFF. The CDR3 DNA sequence: TGTGCCAGCAGCCCGGACGGAGGTTTGAACACTGAAGCTTTCTTT.

This chain links TRBV16 with TRBJ2-3; D call uncertain. CDR3 length: 14 residues. Germline CDR1 reads KGHSY; CDR2 reads FQNENV. The V end was cut by 2 bases, the J end by 7 bases, with 13 bases between. CDR3 residues: CASSQDDPGHTQYF. In DNA, the CDR3 is TGTGCCAGCAGCCAAGACGACCCGGGTCATACGCAGTATTTT.

V and J are TRBV10-3 and TRBJ2-3; 8 bases are shared with TRBD1. Germline V gene sequence: CDR1 ENHRY, CDR2 SYGVKD. This CDR3 has 15 amino acids. V was clipped by 10 bases and J by 2 bases; unmatched bases: 11. CDR3 coding DNA: TGTGCCACCCAACTCCAGGGGGCGGTCACAGATACGCAGTATTTT. Protein product: CATQLQGAVTDTQYF.